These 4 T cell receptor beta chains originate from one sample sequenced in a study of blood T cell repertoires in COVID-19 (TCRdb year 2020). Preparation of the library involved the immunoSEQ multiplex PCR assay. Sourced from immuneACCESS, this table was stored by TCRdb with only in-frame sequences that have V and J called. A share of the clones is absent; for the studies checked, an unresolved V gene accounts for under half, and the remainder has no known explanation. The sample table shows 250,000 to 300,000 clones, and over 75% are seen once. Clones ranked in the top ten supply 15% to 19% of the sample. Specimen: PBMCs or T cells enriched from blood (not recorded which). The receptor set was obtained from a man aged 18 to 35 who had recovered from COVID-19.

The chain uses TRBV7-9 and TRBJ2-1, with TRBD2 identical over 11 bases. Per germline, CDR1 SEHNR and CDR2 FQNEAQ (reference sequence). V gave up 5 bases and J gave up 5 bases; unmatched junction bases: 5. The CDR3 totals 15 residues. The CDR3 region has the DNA TGTGCCAGCAGCCTGGGACTAGCGGATGACAATGAGCAGTTCTTC. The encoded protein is CASSLGLADDNEQFF.

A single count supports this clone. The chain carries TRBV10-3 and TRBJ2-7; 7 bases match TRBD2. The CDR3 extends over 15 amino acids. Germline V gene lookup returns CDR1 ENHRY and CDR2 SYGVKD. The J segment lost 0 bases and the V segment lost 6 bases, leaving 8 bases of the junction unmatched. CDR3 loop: CAISFTSASSYEQYF. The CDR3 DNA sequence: TGTGCCATCAGCTTCACTAGCGCTAGCTCCTACGAGCAGTACTTC.

CDR3 bases: TGTGCCAGCAGCTTCCCCGAGCGGTGGAGCTCCTACAATGAGCAGTTCTTC. Residues: CASSFPERWSSYNEQFF. The V gene is TRBV13, the J gene TRBJ2-1, with TRBD2 as a possible D gene (5 bases). The V and J ends lost 3 bases and 0 bases respectively, with 15 bases between them. There are 17 residues in the CDR3. Per germline, CDR1 PRHDT and CDR2 FYEKMQ (reference sequence).

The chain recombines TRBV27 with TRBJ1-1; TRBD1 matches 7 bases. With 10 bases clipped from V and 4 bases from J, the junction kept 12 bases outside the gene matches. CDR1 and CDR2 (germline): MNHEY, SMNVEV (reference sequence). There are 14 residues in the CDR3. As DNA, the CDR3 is TGTGCCACCAGAGAAGGAGGGGGCCTCACTGAAGCTTTCTTT. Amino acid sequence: CATREGGGLTEAFF.